This T cell receptor (beta chain) was sequenced in a study of blood T cell repertoires in COVID-19. On the study more broadly: T cells, B-cell-depleted T cells, or PBMCs provided the cDNA or gDNA that served as material.

This clone was detected only a few times. Original analysis: Reference gene primers were amplified, and this amplification served to estimate nucleated cell counts. Sequencing used immunoSEQ multiplex PCR; TCRdb keeps in-frame clones, though not all of them. That table supplies the V and J calls and clone size; D and trimming were determined from the DNA. Here the sample spans about 430,000 clones, 85% to 90% being singletons. The sequence was obtained from a young man who had recovered from COVID-19. The sample consisted of PBMCs or T cells enriched from blood (not recorded which).

CDR3 residues: CAAQGAAGANVLTF. In nucleotides, the CDR3 is TGTGCCGCGCAGGGGGCAGCTGGGGCCAACGTCCTGACTTTC. The chain couples TRBV28 to TRBJ2-6, with 8 positions matching TRBD1. Unmatched junction bases numbered 5, after V lost 11 bases and J lost 2 bases. Germline CDR1 reads MDHEN; CDR2 reads SYDVKM. The CDR3 has 14 residues.